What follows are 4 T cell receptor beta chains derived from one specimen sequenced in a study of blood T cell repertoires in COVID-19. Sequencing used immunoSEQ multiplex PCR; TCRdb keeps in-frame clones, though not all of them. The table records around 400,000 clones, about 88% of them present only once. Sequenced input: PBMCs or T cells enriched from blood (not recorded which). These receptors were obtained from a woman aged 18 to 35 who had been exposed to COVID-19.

The CDR3 coding sequence is TGTGCCAGCAGTTTGGGGGCCAGTCAGCCCCAGCATTTT. This sequence encodes CASSLGASQPQHF. The rearrangement joins TRBV27 to TRBJ1-5, with D possibly being TRBD1 (6 bases). The CDR3 runs to 13 residues. Per the germline V gene, CDR1 is MNHEY and CDR2 is SMNVEV (reference sequence). Trimming pared 3 bases from V and 6 bases from J, leaving 9 bases between.

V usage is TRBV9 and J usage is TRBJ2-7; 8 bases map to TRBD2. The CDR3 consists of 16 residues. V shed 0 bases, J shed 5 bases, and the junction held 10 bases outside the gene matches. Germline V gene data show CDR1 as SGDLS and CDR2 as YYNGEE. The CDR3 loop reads CASSVVGAGELNEQYF. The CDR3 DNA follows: TGTGCCAGCAGCGTAGTCGGAGCGGGAGAGCTGAACGAGCAGTACTTC.

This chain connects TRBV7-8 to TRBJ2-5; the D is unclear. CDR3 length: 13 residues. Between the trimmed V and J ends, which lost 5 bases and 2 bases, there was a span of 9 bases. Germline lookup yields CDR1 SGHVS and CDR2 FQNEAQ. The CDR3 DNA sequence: TGTGCCAGCAGCCCCAGTCGTCAAGAGACCCAGTACTTC. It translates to CASSPSRQETQYF.

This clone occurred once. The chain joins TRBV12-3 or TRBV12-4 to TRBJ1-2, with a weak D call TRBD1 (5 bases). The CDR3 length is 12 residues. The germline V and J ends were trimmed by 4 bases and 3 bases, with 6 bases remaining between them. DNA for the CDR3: TGTGCCAGCAGTTGGGGGGACTATGGCTACACCTTC. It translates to CASSWGDYGYTF.